The next 7 T cell receptor beta chains were all read from a single sample in a study of T-cell reconstitution after alpha-beta-depleted transplantation in children. Preparation of the TCRbeta library used unique molecular identifiers. MiXCR, applied by TCRdb to the PCR reads, yields one record per CDR3 protein. The data contain 350,000 to 450,000 distinct CDR3 sequences, roughly 14% of them singletons. Sequencing was performed on PBMCs, taken from the stem cell graft. The source is a human donor who donated a stem cell graft to a child with Fanconi anemia.

This rearrangement joins TRBV9 to TRBJ2-7, with 8 bases that match TRBD2. This CDR3 contains 14 residues. J lost 1 base, V lost 2 bases, and 2 bases had no gene match. CDR1 SGDLS and CDR2 YYNGEE come from the germline V gene. CDR3: CASSVSGASYEQYF. CDR3 DNA: TGTGCCAGCAGCGTTAGCGGGGCTTCCTACGAGCAGTACTTC. The full variable domain, in which reference TRBV9 and TRBJ2-7 provide the parts outside the CDR3, is DSGVTQTPKHLITATGQRVTLRCSPRSGDLSVYWYQQSLDQGLQFLIQYYNGEERAKGNILERFSAQQFPDLHSELNLSSLELGDSALYFCASSVSGASYEQYFGPGTRLTVT.

CDR3 protein: CASSSTQGSDYEQYF. Written as DNA, the CDR3 is TGTGCCAGCAGTTCAACACAGGGATCAGACTACGAGCAGTACTTC. The chain is built from TRBV6-2 or TRBV6-3 and TRBJ2-7; maybe TRBD1 (6 bases). The CDR3 loop spans 15 amino acids. Germline V CDR1 and CDR2: MNHEY, SVGEGT. Trimming removed 4 bases at V and 3 bases at J, with 16 bases between.

The chain is built from TRBV5-1 and TRBJ2-5; D remains unclear. V gave up 6 bases and J gave up 1 base, with 13 bases separating them. Looked up from germline, CDR1 is SGHRS and CDR2 is YFSETQ. The CDR3 has 14 amino acids. The CDR3 loop is CASKGSDLQETQYF. The DNA of the CDR3 is TGCGCCAGCAAGGGATCTGACCTCCAAGAGACCCAGTACTTC. Supplemented by reference TRBV5-1 and TRBJ2-5, the full variable domain reads KAGVTQTPRYLIKTRGQQVTLSCSPISGHRSVSWYQQTPGQGLQFLFEYFSETQRNKGNFPGRFSGRQFSNSRSEMNVSTLELGDSALYLCASKGSDLQETQYFGPGTRLLVL.

This clonotype was seen a few times. This rearrangement joins TRBV2 to TRBJ1-5, with 7 bases fitting TRBD1. CDR1 is SNHLY and CDR2 is FYNNEI in the germline V gene. The CDR3 consists of 19 residues. Trimming took 5 bases from V and 5 from J; bases not matched to a gene: 21. The CDR3 loop is CASSLEVAFYRGRDQPQHF. In DNA, the CDR3 is TGTGCCAGCAGTTTAGAAGTAGCGTTCTACAGGGGACGGGATCAGCCCCAGCATTTT.

The table lists this clonotype with many counts. The chain has TRBV4-2 and TRBJ2-5; D remains unclear. The CDR3 has 13 residues. V dropped 4 bases and J dropped 1 base, with 7 bases sitting between them. CDR1 is LGHNA and CDR2 is YNFKEQ in the germline V gene. CDR3 nucleotides: TGTGCCAGCAGCCCCATTCCCCAAGAGACCCAGTACTTC. It yields the protein CASSPIPQETQYF.

This clonotype was counted many times. The chain employs TRBV19 and TRBJ1-1; possible D gene TRBD1, 5 bases. The length of the CDR3 is 13 residues. V dropped 3 bases and J dropped 6 bases, with 11 bases sitting between them. The germline gives CDR1 LNHDA, CDR2 SQIVND (reference sequence). In DNA form, the CDR3 reads TGTGCCAGTAGTATGGCGGTAGGGGCTGAAGCTTTCTTT. Its protein product is CASSMAVGAEAFF.

This clonotype was recorded at least ten times. The chain joins TRBV6-1 to TRBJ2-1; D is perhaps TRBD1 or TRBD2 (5 bases each). In germline, CDR1 is MNHNS, CDR2 SASEGT. Trimming took 5 bases from V and 6 from J, leaving 14 bases between them. There are 14 residues in the CDR3. This CDR3 reads CASSKGRRSNEQFF. In DNA form, the CDR3 reads TGTGCCAGCAGTAAGGGACGCCGGTCCAATGAGCAGTTCTTC.